The clone carrying this T cell receptor beta chain appeared a few times. Its antigen is undetermined. The data originate from a study of regulatory T cells in long-lasting Graves disease. Study-level points and caveats: Persistent disease exhibited a predilection for TRBV28, TRBJ1-2 and TRBJ2-5.

Assembly of TCR beta libraries relied on iRepertoire HTBI primers together with Arm-PCR of CDR3 regions. MiXCR, applied by TCRdb to the multiplex PCR reads, yields one record per CDR3 protein. This repertoire shows about 540,000 distinct CDR3 sequences, approximately 12% found once; its top ten account for approximately 9.3%. Described time point: newly diagnosed GD, antithyroid drugs for less than 3 months. Generation of the TCR library employed RNA extracted from PBMCs. The CDR3 covers 13 residues. Germline V gene lookup returns CDR1 MNHNS and CDR2 SASEGT. V shed 3 bases, J shed 6 bases, and the junction held 4 bases outside the gene matches. These sequences were also reported in another study, on T cells in Graves' hyperthyroidism and ophthalmopathy. That study adds: Patients having uncontrolled infection, another autoimmune disease, pregnancy or lactation were not included.

The receptor's source is a man aged 25 to 40 with Graves disease. The sequences come from peripheral blood mononuclear cells (PBMCs), collected at new diagnosis, from a patient treated with antithyroid drugs. This chain joins TRBV6-1 and TRBJ2-7; 8 bases match TRBD1. The CDR3 spells CASSDQGALEQYF. The CDR3 DNA reads as TGTGCCAGCAGTGATCAGGGGGCTCTCGAGCAGTACTTC.